This T cell receptor beta chain came from a study of blood T cell repertoires in COVID-19. In the study overall: COVID-19 samples collected from the United States, Italy and Spain covered acute and convalescent phases. In each case, the material was cDNA or gDNA derived from T cells, B-cell-depleted T cells, or PBMCs.

CDR1 is SGDLS, CDR2 YYNGEE, per germline. The V end was cut by 4 bases, the J end by 7 bases, with 21 bases between. The length of the CDR3 is 17 residues. Authors' data handling: Estimation of nucleated cell counts was performed using reference gene primer amplification. Method: immunoSEQ multiplex PCR; TCRdb's copy keeps in-frame clones and lacks some. V and J calls and clone size come straight from that table; D and trimming were deduced from the DNA. Of roughly 330,000 clones in the sample, 80% to 90% are singletons; the top ten hold under 6.5%. The J gene is TRBJ1-6, the V gene TRBV9, with D possibly being TRBD1 (6 bases). This TCR was recovered from a young man who had recovered from COVID-19. Sequencing input: peripheral blood. The CDR3 sequence is CASSPQRGTTTNSPLHF. The CDR3 DNA follows: TGTGCCAGCAGCCCACAAAGGGGGACAACGACAAATTCACCCCTCCACTTT.